The 22 T cell receptor beta chains in this list originate from one sample, sequenced in a study of CD8+ T cells in alopecia areata (dated by TCRdb to the late 2010s). The library came from the immunoSEQ multiplex PCR assay. To provide template for TCR sequencing, every sample had RNA extracted and reverse transcribed into cDNA. What TCRdb holds here is the immuneACCESS table cut down to in-frame rearrangements. Part of the clones is not present; checked against another copy, under half of the missing clones reflect an unresolved V gene, and the others are unexplained. The sample contains about 97,000 clones, roughly 41% of them found a single time. Around 1.5% of the sample comes from the top ten. Sequencing was performed on CD4+ T cells sorted from blood. These receptors were collected from a human donor with alopecia areata.

This chain joins TRBV2 and TRBJ2-7, with D perhaps TRBD2 (5 bases). The CDR3 is 12 amino acids. V was pared by 7 bases and J by 5 bases, with 12 bases between. Per germline, CDR1 SNHLY and CDR2 FYNNEI. The CDR3 region is CASTEGGHEQYF. The DNA of the CDR3 is TGTGCCAGCACCGAGGGTGGCCACGAGCAGTACTTC.

This chain links TRBV20-1 with TRBJ1-5; D is unresolved. There are 11 residues in the CDR3. Trimming left V 3 bases short and J 5 bases short, with 5 bases between. CDR1 is DFQATT, CDR2 SNEGSKA, per germline (reference sequence). The CDR3 protein is CSARVDQPQHF. The CDR3 coding sequence is TGCAGTGCTAGGGTCGATCAGCCCCAGCATTTT.

V gene TRBV30 combines with J gene TRBJ2-1; 7 bases line up with TRBD1. The J segment lost 5 bases and the V segment lost 3 bases, leaving 4 bases of the junction unmatched. The CDR3 covers 13 residues. Germline-derived CDR1 and CDR2 are GTSNPN and SVGIG (reference sequence). CDR3 loop: CAWRRGQDNEQFF. CDR3 nucleotide sequence: TGTGCCTGGAGGAGGGGGCAGGACAATGAGCAGTTCTTC.

This clone has just a few counts. The chain joins TRBV30 to TRBJ2-1; D might be TRBD1 or TRBD2, each matching 5 bases. Germline lookup yields CDR1 GTSNPN and CDR2 SVGIG (reference sequence). CDR3 length: 14 amino acids. Trimming cost V 5 bases and J 1 base, with 12 bases left between them. CDR3 sequence: CAWHRGGSYNEQFF. The CDR3 DNA sequence: TGTGCCTGGCACCGGGGCGGGTCCTACAATGAGCAGTTCTTC.

The genes are TRBV9 and TRBJ2-1; D possibly corresponds to TRBD2 (5 bases). There are 13 residues in the CDR3. The ends were cut back, 0 bases at V and 6 bases at J, with 7 bases in the middle. CDR1 and CDR2 from the germline V gene are SGDLS and YYNGEE. The CDR3 nucleotides are TGTGCCAGCAGCGTAGCTGGGAGCAATGAGCAGTTCTTC. This codes for CASSVAGSNEQFF.

The gene calls are TRBV19 and TRBJ2-5, with D maybe TRBD1 (6 bases). Germline loops: CDR1 LNHDA, CDR2 SQIVND (reference sequence). Trimming removed 7 bases at V and 1 base at J, with 10 bases between. This CDR3 spans 13 amino acids. The CDR3 DNA sequence: TGTGCCAGTAAACAGGGTACCCAAGAGACCCAGTACTTC. This codes for CASKQGTQETQYF.

At least ten counts were recorded for this clone. This chain connects TRBV29-1 to TRBJ2-5; 9 nucleotides align to TRBD2. The V gene's germline CDR1 is SQVTM and CDR2 ANQGSEA. V gave up 5 bases and J gave up 2 bases; unmatched junction bases: 3. CDR3 length equals 13 residues. The CDR3 is CSVQTSGQETQYF. The CDR3 DNA reads TGCAGCGTTCAGACTAGCGGACAAGAGACCCAGTACTTC.

The chain carries TRBV30 and TRBJ2-2; no reliable D call. V was clipped by 2 bases and J by 6 bases, with 10 bases between them. The CDR3 is 13 residues long. Germline CDR1 GTSNPN, CDR2 SVGIG (reference sequence). In DNA form, the CDR3 reads TGTGCCTGGAGTATTAGCCCCGCCGGGGAGCTGTTTTTT. It yields the protein CAWSISPAGELFF. Full variable domain (outside the CDR3, taken from reference TRBV30 and TRBJ2-2): SQTIHQWPATLVQPVGSPLSLECTVEGTSNPNLYWYRQAAGRGLQLLFYSVGIGQISSEVPQNLSASRPQDRQFILSSKKLLLSDSGFYLCAWSISPAGELFFGEGSRLTVL.

J is TRBJ2-5 and V is TRBV6-5; D call uncertain. The CDR3 is 14 residues long. V lost 1 base to trimming and J lost 2 bases, with 8 bases between them. Germline loops: CDR1 MNHEY, CDR2 SVGAGI. The CDR3 loop is CASSYLAAQETQYF. CDR3 sequence (DNA): TGTGCCAGCAGTTACTTGGCAGCTCAAGAGACCCAGTACTTC.

The rearrangement uses TRBV29-1 and TRBJ1-4; D not resolved. V lost 4 bases to trimming and J lost 7 bases, with 13 bases between them. The germline gives CDR1 SQVTM, CDR2 ANQGSEA. The CDR3 covers 13 residues. The CDR3 DNA follows: TGCAGCGTTGCTCAAGGGCCGCGTGAAAAACTGTTTTTT. As protein: CSVAQGPREKLFF.

Only a few counts were recorded for this clone. This rearrangement joins TRBV2 to TRBJ2-3, with no clear D. This CDR3 region has 12 residues. Germline V gene lookup returns CDR1 SNHLY and CDR2 FYNNEI. With 5 bases removed from V and 4 bases from J, the gap between germline ends came to 7 bases. The CDR3 DNA follows: TGTGCCAGCAGTACCTATTCAGATACGCAGTATTTT. This translates into CASSTYSDTQYF.

The chain carries TRBV6-5 and TRBJ2-7; no definite D call. Germline V gene lookup returns CDR1 MNHEY and CDR2 SVGAGI. The V end lost 6 bases, the J end lost 6 bases, and 12 bases lay between the germline ends. This CDR3 region has 12 residues. The CDR3 nucleotides are TGTGCCAGCAGCCCCCTTACGGGCGAGCAGTACTTC. It is translated as CASSPLTGEQYF.

This clone was seen more than once but under ten times. The chain couples TRBV7-2 to TRBJ1-5; D is undetermined. V dropped 2 bases and J dropped 3 bases, with 11 bases sitting between them. Germline CDR1 is SGHTA and CDR2 is FQGNSA. The CDR3 runs 15 residues. This CDR3 is CASSLIGSSNQPQHF. The CDR3 nucleotides read TGTGCCAGCAGCTTAATAGGGTCGTCCAATCAGCCCCAGCATTTT.

The rearrangement joins TRBV5-1 to TRBJ1-5; TRBD1 matches at 9 bases. Germline assignment: CDR1 SGHRS and CDR2 YFSETQ. The CDR3 loop spans 15 amino acids. The ends lost 4 bases at V and 8 bases at J; junction bases unmatched: 10. The CDR3 bases are TGCGCCAGCAGCAGAGGGACAGGGACGATCGAGCCCCAGCATTTT. Translation gives CASSRGTGTIEPQHF.

The table lists this clone with a count of one. The V gene is TRBV6-5, the J gene TRBJ2-7; tentatively, D is TRBD1 or TRBD2 (5 bases each). The CDR3 is 12 amino acids. Trimming removed 5 bases from V and 6 bases from J, with 11 bases in between. Germline loops: CDR1 MNHEY, CDR2 SVGAGI. CDR3 sequence: CASSPYGGEQYF. The CDR3 nucleotides are TGTGCCAGCAGTCCCTATGGGGGCGAGCAGTACTTC.

This clone was seen only once. The rearrangement joins TRBV6-6 to TRBJ2-1; 9 positions match TRBD1. There are 15 residues in the CDR3. The germline gives CDR1 MNHNY, CDR2 SVGAGI (reference sequence). V was pared by 6 bases and J by 4 bases, with 7 bases of the junction left unmatched. Here the CDR3 reads CASSNPGTGYNEQFF. Written as DNA, the CDR3 is TGTGCCAGCAGCAACCCCGGGACAGGGTACAATGAGCAGTTCTTC.

Only a few counts were recorded for this clone. The rearrangement links TRBV29-1 to TRBJ2-5; possibly TRBD1 or TRBD2 for D (7 bases each). The CDR3 is made up of 12 amino acids. The germline gives CDR1 SQVTM, CDR2 ANQGSEA. Trimming took off 2 bases at V and 5 bases at J, with 9 bases between the two ends. DNA of the CDR3: TGCAGCGTTGAACAGGGGGGGGAGACCCAGTACTTC. Encoded protein: CSVEQGGETQYF.

The chain recombines TRBV10-3 with TRBJ2-5; D is ambiguous. V lost 6 bases, J lost 2 bases, and 13 bases lay in between. Germline V gene lookup returns CDR1 ENHRY and CDR2 SYGVKD. CDR3 length equals 14 residues. The CDR3 DNA follows: TGTGCCATCAGGGAAAGACTGGAACAAGAGACCCAGTACTTC. Amino acid sequence: CAIRERLEQETQYF.

The CDR3 coding sequence is TGCAGCGTTGGTACAGGGGGGGACGGGGAGACCCAGTACTTC. Amino acid sequence: CSVGTGGDGETQYF. V and J are TRBV29-1 and TRBJ2-5, with a tentative D call TRBD1 (8 bases). This CDR3 has 14 amino acids. V lost 4 bases, J lost 5 bases, and 17 bases lay in between. CDR1 SQVTM and CDR2 ANQGSEA come from the germline V gene.

The chain recombines TRBV18 with TRBJ2-6; TRBD1 is a possible D gene (5 bases). Trimming pared 3 bases from V and 0 bases from J, leaving 9 bases between. Germline assignment: CDR1 KGHSH and CDR2 LQKENI. CDR3 length: 16 amino acids. The CDR3 DNA sequence: TGTGCCAGCTCACCGCAGGGAACCTCTGGGGCCAACGTCCTGACTTTC. This encodes CASSPQGTSGANVLTF.

This clone turned up a few times. J is TRBJ2-2 and V is TRBV5-4; 7 nucleotides match TRBD2. The J segment lost 6 bases and the V segment lost 3 bases, leaving 2 bases of the junction unmatched. Germline CDR1 reads SGHNT; CDR2 reads YYREEE (reference sequence). The CDR3 consists of 13 residues. As DNA, the CDR3 is TGTGCCAGCAGCTCCGGACTAGCCGGGGAGCTGTTTTTT. This translates into CASSSGLAGELFF.

The chain uses TRBV4-3 and TRBJ2-3, with 7 positions matching TRBD2. Losses at the gene ends were 0 bases for V and 11 bases for J; bases not matched to a gene: 11. The CDR3 runs to 15 residues. The V gene's germline CDR1 is LGHNA and CDR2 YSLEER. The DNA for the CDR3 is TGCGCCAGCAGCCAAGATCTATTCGTCGGGGGGAGGCAGTATTTT. Translating it yields CASSQDLFVGGRQYF.